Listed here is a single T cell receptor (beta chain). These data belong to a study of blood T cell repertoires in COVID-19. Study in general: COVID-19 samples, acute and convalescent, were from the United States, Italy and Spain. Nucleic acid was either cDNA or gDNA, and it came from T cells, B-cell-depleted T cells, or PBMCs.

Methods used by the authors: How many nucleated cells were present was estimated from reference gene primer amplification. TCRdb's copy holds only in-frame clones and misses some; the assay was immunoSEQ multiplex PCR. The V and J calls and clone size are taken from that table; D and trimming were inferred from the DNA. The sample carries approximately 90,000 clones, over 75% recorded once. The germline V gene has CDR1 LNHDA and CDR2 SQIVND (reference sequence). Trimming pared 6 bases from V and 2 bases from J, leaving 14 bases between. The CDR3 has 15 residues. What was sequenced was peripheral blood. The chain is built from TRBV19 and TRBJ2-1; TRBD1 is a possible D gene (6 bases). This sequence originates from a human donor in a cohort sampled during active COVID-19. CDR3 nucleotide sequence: TGTGCCAGTAGACGGACAGCCGATCCCTACAATGAGCAGTTCTTC. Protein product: CASRRTADPYNEQFF.